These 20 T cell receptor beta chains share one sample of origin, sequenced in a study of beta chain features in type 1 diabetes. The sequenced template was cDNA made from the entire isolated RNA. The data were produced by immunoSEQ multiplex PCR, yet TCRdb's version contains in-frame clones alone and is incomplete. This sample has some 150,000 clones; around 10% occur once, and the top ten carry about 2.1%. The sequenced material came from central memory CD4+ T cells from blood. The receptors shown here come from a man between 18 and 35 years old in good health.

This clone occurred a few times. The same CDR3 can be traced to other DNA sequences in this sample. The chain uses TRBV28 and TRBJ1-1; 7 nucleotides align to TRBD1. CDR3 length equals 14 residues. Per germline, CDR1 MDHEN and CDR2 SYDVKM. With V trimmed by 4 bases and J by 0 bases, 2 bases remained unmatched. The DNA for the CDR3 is TGTGCCAGCAGTTCACAGGGGTTGAACACTGAAGCTTTCTTT. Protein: CASSSQGLNTEAFF.

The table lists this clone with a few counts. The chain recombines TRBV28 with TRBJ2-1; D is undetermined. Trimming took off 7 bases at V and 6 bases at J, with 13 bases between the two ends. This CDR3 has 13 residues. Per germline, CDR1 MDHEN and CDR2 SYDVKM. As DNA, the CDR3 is TGTGCCAGCATGGTGGGTCGGGCCAATGAGCAGTTCTTC. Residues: CASMVGRANEQFF.

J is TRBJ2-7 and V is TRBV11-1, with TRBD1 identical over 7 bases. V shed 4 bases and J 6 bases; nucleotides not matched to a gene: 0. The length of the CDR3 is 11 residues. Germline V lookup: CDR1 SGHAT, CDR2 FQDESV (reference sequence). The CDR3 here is CASSSGGEQYF. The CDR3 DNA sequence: TGTGCCAGCAGCTCAGGGGGCGAGCAGTACTTC.

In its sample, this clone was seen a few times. The CDR3 region has the DNA TGCGCCAGCAGCCAAGCGGCACAGGCCTTCCACGATGGCTACACCTTC. Translated: CASSQAAQAFHDGYTF. This chain joins TRBV4-3 and TRBJ1-2; TRBD1 might be the D (5 bases). Germline lookup yields CDR1 LGHNA and CDR2 YSLEER. V shed 1 base and J shed 6 bases, with 18 bases lying between them. The CDR3 sequence is 16 residues long.

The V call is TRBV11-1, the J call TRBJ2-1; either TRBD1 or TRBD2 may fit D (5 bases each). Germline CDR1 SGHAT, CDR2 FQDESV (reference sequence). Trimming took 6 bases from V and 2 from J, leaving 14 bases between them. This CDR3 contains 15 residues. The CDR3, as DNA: TGTGCCAGCAGTTTGGGACCGAGCGCCTACAATGAGCAGTTCTTC. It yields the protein CASSLGPSAYNEQFF. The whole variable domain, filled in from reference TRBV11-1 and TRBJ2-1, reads EAEVAQSPRYKITEKSQAVAFWCDPISGHATLYWYRQILGQGPELLVQFQDESVVDDSQLPKDRFSAERLKGVDSTLKIQPAELGDSAMYLCASSLGPSAYNEQFFGPGTRLTVL.

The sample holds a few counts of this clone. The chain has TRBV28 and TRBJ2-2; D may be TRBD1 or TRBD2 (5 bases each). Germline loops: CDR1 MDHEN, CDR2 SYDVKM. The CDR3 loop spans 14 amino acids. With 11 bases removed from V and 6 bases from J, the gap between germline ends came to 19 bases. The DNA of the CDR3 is TGTGCCCCCAACGATGAGGGGTTCCCCGGGGAGCTGTTTTTT. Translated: CAPNDEGFPGELFF.

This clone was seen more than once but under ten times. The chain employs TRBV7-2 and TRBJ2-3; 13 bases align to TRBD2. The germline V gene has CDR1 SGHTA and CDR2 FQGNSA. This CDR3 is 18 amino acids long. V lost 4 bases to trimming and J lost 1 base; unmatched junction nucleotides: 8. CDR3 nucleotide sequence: TGTGCCAGCAGCTCCCTGCGACTAGCGGGGGGCCGCACAGATACGCAGTATTTT. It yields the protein CASSSLRLAGGRTDTQYF.

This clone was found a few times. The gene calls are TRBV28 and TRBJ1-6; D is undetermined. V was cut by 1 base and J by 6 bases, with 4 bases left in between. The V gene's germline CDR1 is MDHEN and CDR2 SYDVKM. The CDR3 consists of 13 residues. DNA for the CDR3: TGTGCCAGCAGTTTATACATTAATTCACCCCTCCACTTT. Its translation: CASSLYINSPLHF.

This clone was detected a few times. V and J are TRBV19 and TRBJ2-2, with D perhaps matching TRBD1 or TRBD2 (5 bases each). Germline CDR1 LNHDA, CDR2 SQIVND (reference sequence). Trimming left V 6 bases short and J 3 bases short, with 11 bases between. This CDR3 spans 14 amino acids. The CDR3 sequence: CASRLGTHTGELFF. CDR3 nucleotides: TGTGCCAGTAGGCTTGGGACCCACACCGGGGAGCTGTTTTTT.

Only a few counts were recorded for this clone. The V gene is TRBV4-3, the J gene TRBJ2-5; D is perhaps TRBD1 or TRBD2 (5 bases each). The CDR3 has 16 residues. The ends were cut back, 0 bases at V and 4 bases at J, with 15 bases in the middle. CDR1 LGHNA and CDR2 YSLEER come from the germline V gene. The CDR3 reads CASSQDRGGGGETQYF. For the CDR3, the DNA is TGCGCCAGCAGCCAAGATCGAGGTGGGGGTGGAGAGACCCAGTACTTC.

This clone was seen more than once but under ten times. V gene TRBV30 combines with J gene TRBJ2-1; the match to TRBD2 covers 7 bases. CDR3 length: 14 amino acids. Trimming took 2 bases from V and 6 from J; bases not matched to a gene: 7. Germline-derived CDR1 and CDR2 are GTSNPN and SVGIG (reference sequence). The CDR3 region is CAWSPAGFRNEQFF. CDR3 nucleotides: TGTGCCTGGAGTCCAGCGGGGTTCCGCAATGAGCAGTTCTTC.

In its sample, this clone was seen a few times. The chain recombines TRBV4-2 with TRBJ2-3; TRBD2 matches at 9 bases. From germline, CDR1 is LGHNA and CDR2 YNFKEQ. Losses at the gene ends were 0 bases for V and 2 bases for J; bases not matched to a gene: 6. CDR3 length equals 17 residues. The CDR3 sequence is CASSQDAREGHTDTQYF. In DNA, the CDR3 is TGTGCCAGCAGCCAAGATGCGCGGGAGGGTCACACAGATACGCAGTATTTT.

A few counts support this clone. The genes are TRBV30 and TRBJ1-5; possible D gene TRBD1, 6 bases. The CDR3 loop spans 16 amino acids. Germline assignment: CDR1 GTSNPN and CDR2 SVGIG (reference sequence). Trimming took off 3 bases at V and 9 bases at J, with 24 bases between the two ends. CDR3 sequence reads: CAWRSSGAQGIGPQHF. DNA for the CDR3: TGTGCCTGGAGATCTTCAGGGGCCCAAGGAATCGGGCCCCAGCATTTT.

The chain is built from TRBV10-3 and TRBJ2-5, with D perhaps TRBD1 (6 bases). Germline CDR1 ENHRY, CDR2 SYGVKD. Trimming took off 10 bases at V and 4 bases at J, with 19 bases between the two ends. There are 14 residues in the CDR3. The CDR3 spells CASRGGGLGETQYF. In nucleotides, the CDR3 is TGTGCCAGCAGGGGTGGGGGTTTGGGAGAGACCCAGTACTTC.

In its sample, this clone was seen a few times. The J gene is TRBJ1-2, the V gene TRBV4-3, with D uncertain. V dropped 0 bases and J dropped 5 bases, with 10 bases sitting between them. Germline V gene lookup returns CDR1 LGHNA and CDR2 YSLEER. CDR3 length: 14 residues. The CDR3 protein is CASSQDTRIYGYTF. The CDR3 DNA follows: TGCGCCAGCAGCCAAGATACCCGGATATATGGCTACACCTTC.

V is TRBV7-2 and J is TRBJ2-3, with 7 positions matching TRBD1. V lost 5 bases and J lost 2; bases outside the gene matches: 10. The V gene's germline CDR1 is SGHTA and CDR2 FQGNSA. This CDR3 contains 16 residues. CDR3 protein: CASSPRQGVFTDTQYF. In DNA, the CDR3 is TGTGCCAGCAGCCCAAGACAGGGCGTCTTCACAGATACGCAGTATTTT.

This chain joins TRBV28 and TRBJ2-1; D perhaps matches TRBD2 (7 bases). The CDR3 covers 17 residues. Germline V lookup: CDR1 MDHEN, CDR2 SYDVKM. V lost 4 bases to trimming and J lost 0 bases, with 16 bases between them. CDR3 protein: CASSSTGGRSSYNEQFF. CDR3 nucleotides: TGTGCCAGCAGTTCCACCGGGGGGCGGAGCTCCTACAATGAGCAGTTCTTC.

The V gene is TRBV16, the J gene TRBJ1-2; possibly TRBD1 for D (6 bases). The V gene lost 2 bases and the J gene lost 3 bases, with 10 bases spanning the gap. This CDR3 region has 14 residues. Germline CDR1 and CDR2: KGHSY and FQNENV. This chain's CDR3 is CASSQEQGYYGYTF. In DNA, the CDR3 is TGTGCCAGCAGCCAAGAACAGGGTTACTATGGCTACACCTTC.

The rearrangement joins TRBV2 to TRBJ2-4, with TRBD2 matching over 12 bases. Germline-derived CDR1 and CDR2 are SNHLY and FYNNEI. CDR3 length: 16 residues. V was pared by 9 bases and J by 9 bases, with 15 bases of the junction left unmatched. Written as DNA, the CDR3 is TGTGCCAGTTCCATGACTAGCGGGAGTTTCGGAGGCATTCAGTACTTC. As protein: CASSMTSGSFGGIQYF.

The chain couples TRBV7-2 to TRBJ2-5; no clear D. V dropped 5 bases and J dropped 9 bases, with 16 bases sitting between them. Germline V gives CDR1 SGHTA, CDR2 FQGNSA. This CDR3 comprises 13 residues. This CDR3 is CASSAGLQGSQYF. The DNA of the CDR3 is TGTGCCAGCAGCGCTGGGCTCCAAGGATCCCAGTACTTC.